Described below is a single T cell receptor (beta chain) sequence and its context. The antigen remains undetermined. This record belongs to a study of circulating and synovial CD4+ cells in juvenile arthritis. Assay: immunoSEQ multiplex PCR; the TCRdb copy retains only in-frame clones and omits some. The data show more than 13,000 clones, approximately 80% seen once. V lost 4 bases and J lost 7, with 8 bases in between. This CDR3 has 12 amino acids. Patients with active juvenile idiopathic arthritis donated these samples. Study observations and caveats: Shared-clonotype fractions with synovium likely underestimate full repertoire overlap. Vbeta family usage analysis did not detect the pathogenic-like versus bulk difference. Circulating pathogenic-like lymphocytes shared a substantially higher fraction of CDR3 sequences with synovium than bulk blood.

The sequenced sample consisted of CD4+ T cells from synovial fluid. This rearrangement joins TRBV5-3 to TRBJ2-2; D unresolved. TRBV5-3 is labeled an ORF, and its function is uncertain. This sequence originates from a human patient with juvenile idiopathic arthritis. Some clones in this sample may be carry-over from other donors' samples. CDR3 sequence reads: CARSPWSGELFF. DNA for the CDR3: TGTGCCAGAAGCCCCTGGAGCGGGGAGCTGTTTTTT.